This T cell receptor beta chain was profiled in a study of cytomegalovirus exposure and HLA in healthy donors. The PCR used 60 Vbeta and 13 Jbeta primers. Only in-frame clones appear in the TCRdb table, and some are missing; sequencing was by immunoSEQ multiplex PCR. The sample shows 150,000 to 200,000 clones, about two thirds of them seen only once. This clone turned up a few times. Antigen unknown. General study points: Being indistinguishable, some V segments were excluded, TRBV6-2 and TRBV6-3 among them. For TCR beta chains, V- and J-gene trimming was later linked to a missense DCLRE1C variant. Data from an earlier analysis indicated that most TCR beta V segments were productive either about 90% or about 30% of the time.

The germline CDR1 and CDR2 sequences are MNHNS and SASEGT. The CDR3 consists of 14 residues. V was cut by 3 bases and J by 5 bases, with 14 bases left in between. The source is a woman in her late teens or twenties in good health and CMV-seropositive. V is TRBV6-1 and J is TRBJ2-7; D ambiguous. Sequencing was done on a sample of PBMCs. CDR3 bases: TGTGCCAGCAGTGAGAGTGGGCTTGTAAACGAGCAGTACTTC. It codes for CASSESGLVNEQYF.